The 31 T cell receptor beta chains below all came from one sample that was sequenced in a study of CD8 T cells in Susac syndrome. Random hexamers were used to reverse transcribe about 0.5 to 1 ug of RNA. TCRdb re-derived calls from the immunoSEQ multiplex PCR reads in MiXCR, one entry per CDR3 protein. This sample has more than 250,000 distinct CDR3 sequences, with 92% found just once. Specimen: CD4+ T cells from PBMCs. The receptor source for this set is a human donor with multiple sclerosis.

This clonotype was picked up one time. The V call is TRBV27, the J call TRBJ2-1; 12 bases are a match to TRBD2. This CDR3 has 17 amino acids. V gave up 5 bases and J gave up 10 bases; unmatched junction bases: 15. In germline, CDR1 is MNHEY, CDR2 SMNVEV (reference sequence). CDR3 residues: CASSTRLLAGGPGEQFF. The CDR3 DNA is TGTGCCAGCAGTACCCGCCTCCTAGCGGGAGGGCCGGGAGAGCAGTTCTTC.

This rearrangement joins TRBV27 to TRBJ2-6, with D tentatively TRBD1 or TRBD2 (5 bases each). V was clipped by 8 bases and J by 2 bases, with 16 bases between them. This CDR3 contains 16 residues. CDR1 and CDR2 (germline): MNHEY, SMNVEV (reference sequence). The CDR3 sequence is CASSHARGAGANVLTF. The CDR3, as DNA: TGTGCCAGCTCACACGCCCGAGGGGCTGGGGCCAACGTCCTGACTTTC.

This chain links TRBV12-3 or TRBV12-4 with TRBJ2-1, with D perhaps TRBD1 (5 bases). This CDR3 is built from 17 residues. Trimming removed 6 bases from V and 0 bases from J, with 18 bases in between. The CDR3 spells CASSPLGQIGSYNEQFF. CDR3 DNA: TGTGCCAGCAGCCCTTTGGGGCAGATCGGCTCCTACAATGAGCAGTTCTTC.

The V gene is TRBV30, the J gene TRBJ2-7, with D possibly TRBD1 on 5 matching bases. Trimming shortened V by 0 bases and J by 6 bases, and 12 bases separated the two germline ends. The V gene's germline CDR1 is GTSNPN and CDR2 SVGIG (reference sequence). The CDR3 has 13 amino acids. The CDR3 sequence: CAWSVTRVGEQYF. For the CDR3, the DNA is TGTGCCTGGAGTGTAACCAGGGTGGGCGAGCAGTACTTC.

The J gene is TRBJ2-3, the V gene TRBV21-1; the listed D gene, TRBD2, was not tested against the DNA. TRBV21-1 has pseudogene status. The CDR3 spans 18 residues. This CDR3 is CASSNPSEGEGATDTQYF. CDR3 sequence (DNA): TGTGCCAGCAGCAACCCCTCCGAAGGTGAGGGAGCCACAGATACGCAGTATTTT.

The rearrangement joins TRBV30 to TRBJ1-2; no definite D call. V was trimmed by 4 bases and J by 0 bases, leaving 6 bases between them. Germline lookup yields CDR1 GTSNPN and CDR2 SVGIG (reference sequence). This CDR3 has 12 amino acids. CDR3 residues: CAWKHTNYGYTF. The CDR3 DNA is TGTGCCTGGAAACATACTAACTATGGCTACACCTTC. Full variable domain (remainder filled in from reference TRBV30 and TRBJ1-2): SQTIHQWPATLVQPVGSPLSLECTVEGTSNPNLYWYRQAAGRGLQLLFYSVGIGQISSEVPQNLSASRPQDRQFILSSKKLLLSDSGFYLCAWKHTNYGYTFGSGTRLTVV.

This clonotype occurred once. The rearrangement joins TRBV5-1 to TRBJ1-1; D gene uncertain. V was shortened by 0 bases and J by 6 bases, with 12 bases between the two germline ends. The CDR3 loop spans 14 amino acids. The germline gives CDR1 SGHRS, CDR2 YFSETQ. The DNA for the CDR3 is TGCGCCAGCAGCTTGGTCTTTGGTACGGCTGAAGCTTTCTTT. Protein sequence: CASSLVFGTAEAFF.

The gene calls are TRBV6-1 and TRBJ2-5; 7 nucleotides agree with TRBD1. V lost 7 bases, J lost 1 base, and 15 bases stayed unmatched. The CDR3 covers 17 residues. Germline V gives CDR1 MNHNS, CDR2 SASEGT. The CDR3 bases are TGTGCCAGCACTCCGACAGGGTTTGGCGGGTCCCAAGAGACCCAGTACTTC. Protein product: CASTPTGFGGSQETQYF.

The chain couples TRBV5-5 to TRBJ2-7; unclear D gene. The CDR3 totals 15 residues. The V end was cut by 7 bases, the J end by 2 bases, with 19 bases between. CDR1 is SGHKS, CDR2 YYEKEE, per germline (reference sequence). CDR3 sequence reads: CASRHHHQATYEQYF. DNA for the CDR3: TGTGCCAGCCGGCACCACCACCAGGCCACCTACGAGCAGTACTTC.

V and J are TRBV5-1 and TRBJ1-1; the D is unclear. Germline CDR1 reads SGHRS; CDR2 reads YFSETQ. This CDR3 is built from 14 residues. V lost 3 bases, J lost 0 bases, and 9 bases lay in between. The chain's CDR3 is CASSSVVMNTEAFF. CDR3 nucleotides: TGCGCCAGCAGCTCCGTTGTCATGAACACTGAAGCTTTCTTT.

The V call is TRBV7-2, the J call TRBJ2-3; 7 bases align to TRBD2. Losses at the gene ends were 5 bases for V and 6 bases for J; bases not matched to a gene: 5. In germline, CDR1 is SGHTA, CDR2 FQGNSA. The CDR3 sequence is 13 residues long. The CDR3 nucleotides are TGTGCCAGCAGCCTAGTTAGCGGGGATACGCAGTATTTT. Its protein product is CASSLVSGDTQYF.

The V gene is TRBV5-1, the J gene TRBJ2-1; D may correspond to TRBD1 or TRBD2 (5 bases each). CDR3 size: 17 residues. Germline CDR1 is SGHRS and CDR2 is YFSETQ. Trimming took 4 bases from V and 5 from J, leaving 22 bases between them. The CDR3: CASSPYSGSLWDNEQFF. The CDR3 nucleotides are TGCGCCAGCAGCCCTTACTCAGGGAGCCTATGGGACAATGAGCAGTTCTTC.

The rearrangement links TRBV7-9 to TRBJ1-1; 8 nucleotides line up with TRBD1. The CDR3 is made up of 14 amino acids. The junction had 10 bases not matched to a gene; V was cut back by 8 bases and J by 5 bases. Germline CDR1 SEHNR, CDR2 FQNEAQ (reference sequence). This chain's CDR3 is CASGIQGAGTEAFF. The CDR3, as DNA: TGTGCCAGCGGAATCCAGGGGGCAGGAACTGAAGCTTTCTTT.

The chain recombines TRBV29-1 with TRBJ2-3, with D hard to call. The CDR3 runs to 15 residues. Trimming pared 3 bases from V and 2 bases from J, leaving 15 bases between. CDR1 is SQVTM and CDR2 is ANQGSEA in the germline V gene. The CDR3 sequence is CSVDLSSFYTDTQYF. DNA of the CDR3: TGCAGCGTTGACCTTAGCAGTTTTTACACAGATACGCAGTATTTT.

This chain connects TRBV3-1 to TRBJ1-2, with D perhaps TRBD1 (5 bases). The V gene's germline CDR1 is LGHDT and CDR2 YNNKEL (reference sequence). Trimming took off 5 bases at V and 8 bases at J, with 24 bases between the two ends. The CDR3 extends over 16 amino acids. The CDR3 DNA is TGTGCCAGCAGCATATGGCGGGAGCGAGGGGTAGGAGGCTACACCTTC. It codes for CASSIWRERGVGGYTF.

This rearrangement joins TRBV2 to TRBJ1-5; possibly TRBD1 for D (6 bases). Germline V gene data show CDR1 as SNHLY and CDR2 as FYNNEI. The CDR3 covers 15 residues. Trimming removed 2 bases from V and 5 bases from J, with 13 bases in between. CDR3 in DNA: TGTGCCAGCAGTGAATTGGGCAGGGGCCATCAGCCCCAGCATTTT. Encoded protein: CASSELGRGHQPQHF.

The V gene is TRBV7-8, the J gene TRBJ1-4, with D possibly TRBD1 on 6 matching bases. Per the germline V gene, CDR1 is SGHVS and CDR2 is FQNEAQ. The CDR3 is 14 amino acids. Trimming removed 5 bases at V and 5 bases at J, with 12 bases between. The chain's CDR3 is CASSTRTDNEKLFF. The CDR3 nucleotides are TGTGCCAGCAGCACCCGGACAGACAATGAAAAACTGTTTTTT.

In the case of this clonotype: The junction does not match germline at one end; this may be a read error. The J gene is TRBJ1-5, the V gene TRBV2; 11 bases are shared with TRBD1. The CDR3 spans 15 residues. The germline V gene encodes CDR1 SNHLY and CDR2 FYNNEI. The DNA of the CDR3 is TGTGCCAGCAGAGAAGGGACAGGGGGTAATCAGCCCCAGCATTTT. It is translated as CASREGTGGNQPQHF.

The rearrangement joins TRBV30 to TRBJ1-1; 7 bases are a match to TRBD1. Trimming cost V 4 bases and J 5 bases; bases outside gene matches: 10. The CDR3 has 14 residues. Germline V gene lookup returns CDR1 GTSNPN and CDR2 SVGIG (reference sequence). The CDR3 nucleotides are TGTGCCTGGACACCCCCAGGGGGTTGGACTGAAGCTTTCTTT. Translating it yields CAWTPPGGWTEAFF.

The chain employs TRBV6-9 and TRBJ2-1, with a weak D call TRBD2 (5 bases). The germline V and J ends were trimmed by 5 bases and 5 bases, with 22 bases remaining between them. Per the germline V gene, CDR1 is MNHGY and CDR2 is SVAAGI. The CDR3 extends over 17 amino acids. CDR3 protein: CASSRWTRLRRDNEQFF. Written as DNA, the CDR3 is TGTGCCAGCAGTCGATGGACTCGACTCCGGCGTGACAATGAGCAGTTCTTC.

The chain has TRBV3-1 and TRBJ1-1, with TRBD1 as a possible D gene (5 bases). Trimming left V 3 bases short and J 3 bases short, with 14 bases between. Germline V lookup: CDR1 LGHDT, CDR2 YNNKEL (reference sequence). This CDR3 spans 15 amino acids. The CDR3 nucleotides are TGTGCCAGCAGCCACGCAGGGCCAAAAGACACTGAAGCTTTCTTT. The encoded protein is CASSHAGPKDTEAFF.

The chain combines TRBV4-1 with TRBJ2-7, with D possibly being TRBD1 or TRBD2 (5 bases each). Trimming took 0 bases from V and 3 from J, leaving 15 bases between them. Germline loops: CDR1 MGHRA, CDR2 YSYEKL. The CDR3 is 16 residues long. The CDR3 nucleotides read TGCGCCAGCAGCCAAGAGGGACCGGGTCTACGCTACGAGCAGTACTTC. Translation: CASSQEGPGLRYEQYF.

V is TRBV6-2 or TRBV6-3 and J is TRBJ2-7; D remains ambiguous. Trimming stripped 6 bases from V and 7 bases from J, with 13 bases between. The CDR3 loop spans 12 amino acids. The germline V gene encodes CDR1 MNHEY and CDR2 SVGEGT. DNA of the CDR3: TGTGCCAGCAGCTTCCTGGTAGGGGAGCAGTACTTC. It is translated as CASSFLVGEQYF.

This clonotype was detected only once. This sequence joins TRBV7-3 and TRBJ2-1, with 9 bases identical to TRBD2. Germline lookup yields CDR1 SGHTA and CDR2 FQGTGA. J lost 7 bases, V lost 1 base, and 8 bases had no gene match. This CDR3 comprises 16 residues. Here the CDR3 reads CASSLRRGGRGNEQFF. As DNA, the CDR3 is TGTGCCAGCAGCTTAAGGCGGGGGGGCCGTGGGAATGAGCAGTTCTTC.

The rearrangement joins TRBV12-3 or TRBV12-4 to TRBJ1-1, with D hard to call. CDR3 size: 14 residues. V was cut by 5 bases and J by 1 base, with 11 bases left in between. The CDR3 sequence: CASSPGHSNTEAFF. In nucleotides, the CDR3 is TGTGCCAGCAGTCCCGGCCACTCGAACACTGAAGCTTTCTTT.

The V and J genes are TRBV30 and TRBJ1-2; tentatively, D is TRBD1 (5 bases). Trimming left V 3 bases short and J 7 bases short, with 15 bases between. Germline V lookup: CDR1 GTSNPN, CDR2 SVGIG (reference sequence). The CDR3 spans 13 residues. In nucleotides, the CDR3 is TGTGCCTGGAGACCGCCCGGGGCGGGTGGCTACACCTTC. The encoded protein is CAWRPPGAGGYTF. The complete variable domain, with remaining parts taken from reference TRBV30 and TRBJ1-2, reads SQTIHQWPATLVQPVGSPLSLECTVEGTSNPNLYWYRQAAGRGLQLLFYSVGIGQISSEVPQNLSASRPQDRQFILSSKKLLLSDSGFYLCAWRPPGAGGYTFGSGTRLTVV.

For the CDR3, the DNA is TGTGCCAGCAGCAAGCGAGGGACAGCCTATGGCTACACCTTC. It translates to CASSKRGTAYGYTF. V and J are TRBV7-8 and TRBJ1-2; TRBD1 matches at 7 bases. CDR1 and CDR2 (germline): SGHVS, FQNEAQ. CDR3 length: 14 residues. V lost 5 bases, J lost 4 bases, and 7 bases stayed unmatched. Drawing the rest from reference TRBV7-8 and TRBJ1-2, the complete variable domain is GAGVSQSPRYKVAKRGQDVALRCDPISGHVSLFWYQQALGQGPEFLTYFQNEAQLDKSGLPSDRFFAERPEGSVSTLKIQRTQQEDSAVYLCASSKRGTAYGYTFGSGTRLTVV.

The table lists this clonotype with a count of one. The chain couples TRBV6-5 to TRBJ2-7, with TRBD1 matching over 9 bases. The V gene end was trimmed by 7 bases and the J gene end by 1 base; junction bases not matched to a gene: 8. The CDR3 covers 15 residues. CDR1 is MNHEY, CDR2 SVGAGI, per germline. In DNA, the CDR3 is TGTGCCAGCAATAAACCGGGACAGGGATCCTACGAGCAGTACTTC. It encodes CASNKPGQGSYEQYF.

This chain uses TRBV30 with TRBJ2-1, with D tentatively TRBD2 (6 bases). The V end lost 4 bases, the J end lost 6 bases, and 13 bases lay between the germline ends. From germline, CDR1 is GTSNPN and CDR2 SVGIG (reference sequence). The length of the CDR3 is 13 residues. CDR3 amino acids: CAWKLGGSNEQFF. In DNA, the CDR3 is TGTGCCTGGAAACTAGGAGGGAGCAATGAGCAGTTCTTC.

The chain carries TRBV3-1 and TRBJ1-1; unclear D gene. The CDR3 runs 14 residues. The V and J ends lost 1 base and 1 base respectively, with 7 bases between them. The V gene's germline CDR1 is LGHDT and CDR2 YNNKEL (reference sequence). This CDR3 reads CASSQGHTNTEAFF. As DNA, the CDR3 is TGTGCCAGCAGCCAAGGACATACGAACACTGAAGCTTTCTTT.

This sequence joins TRBV7-6 and TRBJ2-3; 9 positions agree with TRBD2. The length of the CDR3 is 22 residues. With V trimmed by 1 base and J by 2 bases, 22 bases remained unmatched. CDR1 is SGHVS, CDR2 FNYEAQ, per germline. DNA for the CDR3: TGTGCCAGCAGCTTAGGAGTTAGGGCTAGCGGGACCGGGAATCACATCACAGATACGCAGTATTTT. It is translated as CASSLGVRASGTGNHITDTQYF.